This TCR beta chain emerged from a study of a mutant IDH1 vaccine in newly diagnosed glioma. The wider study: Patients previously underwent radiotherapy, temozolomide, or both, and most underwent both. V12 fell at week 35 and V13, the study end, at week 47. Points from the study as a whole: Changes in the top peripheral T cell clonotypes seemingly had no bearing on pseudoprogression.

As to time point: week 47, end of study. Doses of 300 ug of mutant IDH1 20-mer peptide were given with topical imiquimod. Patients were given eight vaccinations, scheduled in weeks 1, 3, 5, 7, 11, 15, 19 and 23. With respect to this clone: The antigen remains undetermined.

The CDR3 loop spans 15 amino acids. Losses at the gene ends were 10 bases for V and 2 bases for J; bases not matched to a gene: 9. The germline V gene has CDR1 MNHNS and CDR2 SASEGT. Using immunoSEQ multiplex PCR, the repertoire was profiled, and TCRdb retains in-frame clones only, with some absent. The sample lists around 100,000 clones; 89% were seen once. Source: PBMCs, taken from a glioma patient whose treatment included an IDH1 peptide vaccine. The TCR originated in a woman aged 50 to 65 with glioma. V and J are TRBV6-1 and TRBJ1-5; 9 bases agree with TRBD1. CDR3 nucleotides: TGTGCCATCACGGACAGGGGTTGGGGCAATCAGCCCCAGCATTTT. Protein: CAITDRGWGNQPQHF.